This TCR beta chain came from a study of T cell changes during pregnancy in multiple sclerosis. This table comes from immunoSEQ multiplex PCR, and its TCRdb copy is limited to in-frame clones, with some not included. Of roughly 60,000 clones in the sample, roughly 92% are singletons; the top ten hold approximately 1.5%. The CDR3 extends over 14 amino acids. Trimming removed 7 bases from V and 8 bases from J; junction bases left unmatched: 11. Germline CDR1 MDHEN, CDR2 SYDVKM. This clone was picked up one time. The receptor was isolated from a female donor with multiple sclerosis, enrolled in a pregnancy study. The source material was peripheral blood, sampled in the second trimester of pregnancy. The chain employs TRBV28 and TRBJ1-2, with 9 bases fitting TRBD1. The DNA of the CDR3 is TGTGCCAGCAACGAGGGACAGGGCCATGCCGGCTACACCTTC. It specifies CASNEGQGHAGYTF.